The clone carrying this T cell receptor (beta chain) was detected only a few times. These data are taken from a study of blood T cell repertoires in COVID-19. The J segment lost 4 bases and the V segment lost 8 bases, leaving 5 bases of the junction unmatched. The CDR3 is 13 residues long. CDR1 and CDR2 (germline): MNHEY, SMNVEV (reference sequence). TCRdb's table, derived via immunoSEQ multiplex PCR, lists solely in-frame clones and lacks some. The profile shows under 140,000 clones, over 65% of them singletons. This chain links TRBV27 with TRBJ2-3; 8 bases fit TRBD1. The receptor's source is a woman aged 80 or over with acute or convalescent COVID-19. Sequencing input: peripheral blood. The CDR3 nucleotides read TGTGCCAGCTTGCAGGGGGCCTCAGATACGCAGTATTTT. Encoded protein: CASLQGASDTQYF.